This T cell receptor (beta chain) was identified in a study of PD-L1 blockade in urothelial cancer. On the study more broadly: The study started patients on atezolizumab at some point between 2013 and 2014, giving 1,200 mg intravenously every 3 weeks. At 3 weeks after treatment start (second dose) and again at 6 weeks, blood was analyzed.

Sequencing was performed with immunoSEQ multiplex PCR; in TCRdb, only in-frame clones are kept and a portion is missing. The table records about 84,000 clones, roughly 87% of them present only once. Trimming at V came to 6 bases and at J to 3 bases, leaving 5 bases not matched to a gene. CDR1 and CDR2 (germline): MNHEY, SVGAGI. This CDR3 has 15 residues. Between 1 and 8 samples per patient were obtained, pretreatment and on-treatment. The source was PBMCs, collected around atezolizumab (anti-PD-L1) treatment. This chain links TRBV6-5 with TRBJ1-4; 9 bases line up with TRBD1. The clonotype was recovered from a man aged 65 to 85 with urothelial cancer. The DNA of the CDR3 is TGTGCCAGCAGGCCCGGGGACAGGGCTAATGAAAAACTGTTTTTT. Translating it yields CASRPGDRANEKLFF.